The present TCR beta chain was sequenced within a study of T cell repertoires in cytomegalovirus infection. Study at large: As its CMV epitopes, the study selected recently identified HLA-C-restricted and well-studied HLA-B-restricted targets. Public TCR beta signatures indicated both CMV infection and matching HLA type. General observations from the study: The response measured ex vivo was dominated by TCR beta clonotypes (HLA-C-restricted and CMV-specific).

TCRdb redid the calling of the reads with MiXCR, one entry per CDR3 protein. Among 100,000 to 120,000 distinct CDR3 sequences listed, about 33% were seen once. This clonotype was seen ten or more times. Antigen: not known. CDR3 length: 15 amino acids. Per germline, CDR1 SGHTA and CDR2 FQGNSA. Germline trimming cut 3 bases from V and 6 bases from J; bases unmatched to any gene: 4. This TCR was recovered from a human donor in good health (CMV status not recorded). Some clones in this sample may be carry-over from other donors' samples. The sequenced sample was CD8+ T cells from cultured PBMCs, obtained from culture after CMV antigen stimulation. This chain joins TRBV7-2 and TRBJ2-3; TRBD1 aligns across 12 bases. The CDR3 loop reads CASSFRDRGPDTQYF. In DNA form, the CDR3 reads TGTGCCAGCAGCTTCCGGGACAGGGGGCCTGATACGCAGTATTTT.